This TCR beta chain stems from a study of blood T cell repertoires in COVID-19. Generated by immunoSEQ multiplex PCR, the TCRdb table keeps only in-frame clones and is missing some. The table lists roughly 200,000 clones, 85% to 90% of them singletons. The TCR comes from a man aged 30-40 years who had recovered from COVID-19. The source material was PBMCs or T cells enriched from blood (not recorded which).

The CDR3 DNA follows: TGTGCCAGCAGTTGGTCAGGGGCGCCGGAGACCCAGTACTTC. Residues: CASSWSGAPETQYF. V and J are TRBV6-2 or TRBV6-3 and TRBJ2-5, with D perhaps TRBD1 (6 bases). In germline, CDR1 is MNHEY, CDR2 SVGEGT. This CDR3 region has 14 residues. Trimming removed 4 bases from V and 5 bases from J, with 14 bases in between.